The rows below give T cell receptor beta chains drawn from one sample of a study of blood T cell repertoires in COVID-19. The data were produced by immunoSEQ multiplex PCR, yet TCRdb's version contains in-frame clones alone and is incomplete. The data contain around 250,000 clones, roughly 85% of them singletons. Sequenced sample: PBMCs or T cells enriched from blood (not recorded which). These receptors all come from a woman in her fifties or sixties who had recovered from COVID-19. Both conserved end residues are part of each CDR3. D genes are given only for firm matches. Rows may omit the clone size; those that give it use once, few, many or a size class.

NA,TRBV7-9,TRBD1,TRBJ1-6,TGTGCCAGCAGCGTCGACCGGGACAGTCGCCCTAATTCACCCCTCCACTTT,CASSVDRDSRPNSPLHF
NA,TRBV28,TRBD1,TRBJ1-2,TGTGCCAGCAGTTCAGGACAGGGGTGGGATGGCTACACCTTC,CASSSGQGWDGYTF
NA,TRBV7-9,NA,TRBJ2-2,TGTGCCAGCAGCTTAGTGTCGGGAGCCACCGGGGAGCTGTTTTTT,CASSLVSGATGELFF
once,TRBV18,NA,TRBJ1-4,TGTGCCAGCTCACGGGACTGGAAGACTAATGAAAAACTGTTTTTT,CASSRDWKTNEKLFF
NA,TRBV9,NA,TRBJ2-2,TGTGCCAGCAGCGTAGAGGGACACAACACCGGGGAGCTGTTTTTT,CASSVEGHNTGELFF
NA,TRBV5-6,NA,TRBJ2-2,TGTGCCAGCAGCTTGGAAACTGCGAACACCGGGGAGCTGTTTTTT,CASSLETANTGELFF
NA,TRBV5-1,NA,TRBJ1-3,TGCGCCAGCAGCTTGGCAGGGGTGGACGGAAACACCATATATTTT,CASSLAGVDGNTIYF
NA,TRBV3-1/TRBV3-2,TRBD2,TRBJ2-3,TGTGCCAGCAGCTTGACTAGCGCTGGAGATACGCAGTATTTT,CASSLTSAGDTQYF
NA,TRBV3-1/TRBV3-2,NA,TRBJ2-3,TGTGCCAGCAGCCAGGGGGGACGAGCGGATACGCAGTATTTT,CASSQGGRADTQYF
NA,TRBV28,TRBD2,TRBJ2-3,TGTGCCAGCAGCCGTGGACTAGCGGGAGACAAAGCTACGCAGTATTTT,CASSRGLAGDKATQYF
NA,TRBV27,NA,TRBJ1-1,TGTGCCAGCAGTTCATACAGGGTGACTGAAGCTTTCTTT,CASSSYRVTEAFF
NA,TRBV28,NA,TRBJ1-6,TGTGCCAGCCGCCTAGGAGGTAATTCACCCCTCCACTTT,CASRLGGNSPLHF
NA,TRBV14,TRBD2,TRBJ2-1,TGTGCCAGCAGCAGACTAGCGGCTTTCTACAATGAGCAGTTCTTC,CASSRLAAFYNEQFF
once,TRBV19,TRBD2,TRBJ2-2,TGTGCCAGTATAGGCGGGAGGGCCTTTAGCACCGGGGAGCTGTTTTTT,CASIGGRAFSTGELFF
NA,TRBV2,TRBD2,TRBJ2-7,TGTGCCAGCAGTCCTACTAGCGGGAGCTCCTACGAGCAGTACTTC,CASSPTSGSSYEQYF
once,TRBV27,TRBD1,TRBJ2-1,TGTGCCAGCAGCCCAAGACAGGGGGCGAGTTACAATGAGCAGTTCTTC,CASSPRQGASYNEQFF
NA,TRBV5-4,TRBD2,TRBJ2-7,TGTGCCAGCAGCTTGGCTAGCGGGAGGGCCGGGTCCTACGAGCAGTACTTC,CASSLASGRAGSYEQYF
NA,TRBV18,TRBD2,TRBJ2-7,TGTGCCAGCTCTCCCGGGACTAGCGGGAGGAGGAAATCCTACGAGCAGTACTTC,CASSPGTSGRRKSYEQYF
NA,TRBV18,TRBD2,TRBJ2-5,TGTGCCAGCTCAATACCTGCGGGAGGAGGAGAGACCCAGTACTTC,CASSIPAGGGETQYF
NA,TRBV5-4,TRBD2,TRBJ2-5,TGTGCCAGCAGCCCCGGGAGGTTCGGGGAGACCCAGTACTTC,CASSPGRFGETQYF
NA,TRBV5-1,TRBD2,TRBJ2-1,TGCGCCAGCAGCTTGGAGGGACTAGCCCACAATGAGCAGTTCTTC,CASSLEGLAHNEQFF
NA,TRBV28,NA,TRBJ1-2,TGTGCCAGCAGTTTAGTTCCAGGGTCAAACGATGGCTACACCTTC,CASSLVPGSNDGYTF
NA,TRBV3-1/TRBV3-2,NA,TRBJ2-3,TGTGCCAGCAGCCAATTCATCAGCGGAGGGACTACGCAGTATTTT,CASSQFISGGTTQYF
NA,TRBV19,NA,TRBJ1-2,TGTGCCAGTAGTATAGATCAGGACAGTACTTTCAACCCTTGGTATGGCTACACCTTC,CASSIDQDSTFNPWYGYTF
NA,TRBV5-1,NA,TRBJ2-5,TGCGCCAGCAGCTTCAAGGGGCGGGAGACCCAGTACTTC,CASSFKGRETQYF
NA,TRBV5-1,NA,TRBJ1-2,TGCGCCAGCAGTTACACAGGGTCTAACTATGGCTACACCTTC,CASSYTGSNYGYTF
NA,TRBV18,TRBD1,TRBJ2-1,TGTGCCAGCTCACCCATGACAGGGTCAGGTTACAATGAGCAGTTCTTC,CASSPMTGSGYNEQFF
NA,TRBV21-1,NA,TRBJ2-3,TGTGCCAGCAGCGCAATGGGCCCTGTCAAAACAGATACGCAGTATTTT,CASSAMGPVKTDTQYF
NA,TRBV21-1,NA,TRBJ2-7,TGTGCCAGCAGCAAAGAACAGGGTCTCTCCTACGAGCAGTACTTC,CASSKEQGLSYEQYF
NA,TRBV9,NA,TRBJ1-3,TGTGCCAGCAGCGTAGGCAGGAGGGGTCAGATTGGAAACACCATATATTTT,CASSVGRRGQIGNTIYF
NA,TRBV2,NA,TRBJ2-5,TGTGCCAGCAGTGACCCAGCAGGCCGCGAGACCCAGTACTTC,CASSDPAGRETQYF
NA,TRBV7-8,NA,TRBJ1-1,TGTGCCAGCAGCTTTAAAACCTCGGACCAGGGGTTGACTGAAGCTTTCTTT,CASSFKTSDQGLTEAFF